The rows below give T cell receptor beta chains drawn from one sample of a study of PD-L1 blockade in urothelial cancer. TCRdb's copy holds only in-frame clones and misses some; the assay was immunoSEQ multiplex PCR. The sample consists of 90,000 or so clones, roughly 90% of them appearing once. The input for sequencing was PBMCs, taken around atezolizumab (anti-PD-L1) treatment. The receptors were gathered from a woman older than 75 with urothelial cancer. Both conserved end residues are part of each CDR3. Each record gives: clone size, V gene, D gene, J gene, CDR3 protein, CDR3 DNA. The D gene is left open where the match is weak. Some rows have no size entry. The others give once, few or many, or a class for an expanded clone.

.,TRBV9,TRBD2,TRBJ2-1,CASSASGWDYNEQFF,TGTGCCAGCAGCGCTAGCGGGTGGGACTACAATGAGCAGTTCTTC
.,TRBV27,TRBD1,TRBJ1-4,CASSLGQGGEKLFF,TGTGCCAGCAGTTTGGGACAGGGAGGGGAAAAACTGTTTTTT
.,TRBV5-1,TRBD2,TRBJ2-1,CASSVTTSGSNEQFF,TGCGCCAGCAGCGTGACGACTAGCGGGAGTAATGAGCAGTTCTTC
.,TRBV5-1,.,TRBJ1-1,CASSWMGGTEAFF,TGCGCCAGCAGCTGGATGGGGGGAACTGAAGCTTTCTTT
.,TRBV5-6,.,TRBJ2-7,CASSLDPNAGQSYEQYF,TGTGCCAGCAGCTTGGACCCCAATGCGGGCCAATCCTACGAGCAGTACTTC
.,TRBV7-2,TRBD2,TRBJ2-5,CASSLSTTSWETQYF,TGTGCCAGCAGCTTATCAACGACTAGCTGGGAGACCCAGTACTTC
.,TRBV21-1,.,TRBJ2-2,CASRFHENTGELFF,TGTGCCAGCCGGTTTCACGAAAACACCGGGGAGCTGTTTTTT
.,TRBV14,TRBD2,TRBJ2-7,CASSIRTGGVFYEQYF,TGTGCCAGCAGCATCCGGACGGGAGGGGTTTTTTACGAGCAGTACTTC
.,TRBV6-5,.,TRBJ2-7,CATSAGGSYEQYF,TGTGCCACCTCAGCTGGGGGGTCCTACGAGCAGTACTTC
.,TRBV5-5,TRBD1,TRBJ1-1,CASSPPTGQARNTEAFF,TGTGCCAGCAGCCCCCCGACCGGACAGGCCAGGAACACTGAAGCTTTCTTT
.,TRBV9,.,TRBJ1-1,CASSPVGGTPTEAFF,TGTGCCAGCAGCCCCGTGGGGGGGACCCCCACTGAAGCTTTCTTT
once,TRBV6-1,TRBD2,TRBJ2-7,CASSGASGPPGEQYF,TGTGCCAGCAGTGGGGCTAGCGGGCCACCGGGGGAGCAGTACTTC
.,TRBV18,.,TRBJ1-3,CASSPPVVTGNTIYF,TGTGCCAGCTCACCCCCGGTGGTTACTGGAAACACCATATATTTT
.,TRBV9,TRBD1,TRBJ1-3,CASSVLGTASGNTIYF,TGTGCCAGCAGCGTATTAGGGACAGCCTCTGGAAACACCATATATTTT
.,TRBV28,TRBD1,TRBJ1-5,CATLTQGARGNQPQHF,TGTGCCACCCTTACACAGGGGGCGCGGGGCAATCAGCCCCAGCATTTT
once,TRBV7-9,.,TRBJ2-1,CASSAPRVGRTGGEQFF,TGTGCCAGCAGCGCCCCCCGGGTGGGGCGGACGGGTGGTGAGCAGTTCTTC
.,TRBV28,.,TRBJ1-2,CASSSPPTVHGYTF,TGTGCCAGCAGTTCTCCTCCGACAGTCCATGGCTACACCTTC
.,TRBV6-1,TRBD2,TRBJ2-7,CASNSGLALEQYF,TGTGCCAGCAATTCGGGACTAGCACTCGAGCAGTACTTC
.,TRBV9,TRBD2,TRBJ2-1,CASSPSGSQSYNEQFF,TGTGCCAGCAGCCCGAGCGGGAGTCAGTCCTACAATGAGCAGTTCTTC
.,TRBV9,TRBD1,TRBJ2-4,CASSPHRGTRGIAKNIQYF,TGTGCCAGCAGCCCACACAGGGGAACCAGGGGAATAGCCAAAAACATTCAGTACTTC
.,TRBV10-3,.,TRBJ1-1,CAISESIGRRGEAFF,TGTGCCATCAGTGAGTCGATAGGTCGACGGGGTGAAGCTTTCTTT
.,TRBV12-5,.,TRBJ1-2,CASGVPGSYGYTF,TGTGCTAGTGGAGTACCGGGATCCTATGGCTACACCTTC
.,TRBV28,.,TRBJ1-5,CASCSFQPSSGSNQPQHF,TGTGCCAGCTGTTCGTTTCAACCTTCTTCTGGCAGCAATCAGCCCCAGCATTTT
.,TRBV7-9,TRBD1,TRBJ1-1,CASSLGLARGDTEAFF,TGTGCCAGCAGCTTAGGCCTCGCCAGGGGGGACACTGAAGCTTTCTTT
.,TRBV25-1,TRBD1,TRBJ2-3,CASKRQGWTDTQYF,TGTGCCAGCAAAAGACAGGGTTGGACAGATACGCAGTATTTT
.,TRBV30,TRBD2,TRBJ2-1,CAWRIAGGNEQFF,TGTGCCTGGAGGATAGCGGGAGGCAATGAGCAGTTCTTC
.,TRBV6-1,TRBD1,TRBJ1-5,CASKGDRAWDQPQHF,TGTGCCAGCAAAGGTGACAGGGCATGGGATCAGCCCCAGCATTTT
.,TRBV19,.,TRBJ2-7,CASSISDGQYEQYF,TGTGCCAGTAGTATAAGTGACGGACAATACGAGCAGTACTTC
.,TRBV7-3,.,TRBJ2-5,CASSPGTKETQYF,TGTGCCAGCAGCCCCGGGACAAAAGAGACCCAGTACTTC
.,TRBV7-8,TRBD2,TRBJ2-2,CASSRQTRGLGANTGELFF,TGTGCCAGCAGCCGACAAACCCGGGGACTAGGGGCGAACACCGGGGAGCTGTTTTTT
.,TRBV6-6,TRBD2,TRBJ2-7,CASSKRTSGGYEQYF,TGTGCCAGCAGTAAGCGCACTAGCGGGGGCTACGAGCAGTACTTC
.,TRBV2,TRBD1,TRBJ1-1,CASITGGLNTEAFF,TGTGCCAGCATTACAGGGGGGTTGAACACTGAAGCTTTCTTT